These 20 T cell receptor beta chains came from one sample sequenced in a study of CD8 T cells in ankylosing spondylitis. Each CDR3 protein is one row after TCRdb ran MiXCR on the 5' RACE reads. The sample yields about 42,000 distinct CDR3 sequences, about 2.5% seen once. Sequenced sample: blood, either unsorted or a sorted T cell fraction (not recorded which). These receptors came from a male donor with ankylosing spondylitis or in good health (not recorded which).

This clonotype was recorded at least ten times. The V and J genes are TRBV9 and TRBJ2-3; 11 nucleotides align to TRBD2. Germline CDR1 is SGDLS and CDR2 is YYNGEE. This CDR3 has 17 amino acids. Losses at the gene ends were 3 bases for V and 2 bases for J; bases not matched to a gene: 8. CDR3 bases: TGTGCCAGCAGCGCGCCCGGGACTAGCGGTATCACAGATACGCAGTATTTT. It is translated as CASSAPGTSGITDTQYF.

This clonotype was recorded many times. The V call is TRBV21-1, the J call TRBJ2-3; the table's D gene call, TRBD1, was not cross checked with the DNA. TRBV21-1 is a known pseudogene. This CDR3 region has 18 residues. The CDR3 nucleotides read TGTGCCAGCAGCAAAGCATCTCGGGACAGAATTTTAAGAGATACGCAGTATTTT. Protein sequence: CASSKASRDRILRDTQYF.

The table lists this clonotype with many counts. The V and J genes are TRBV9 and TRBJ2-5; D gene uncertain. The CDR3 totals 14 residues. Trimming pared 0 bases from V and 1 base from J, leaving 7 bases between. Germline V gene lookup returns CDR1 SGDLS and CDR2 YYNGEE. CDR3 in amino acids: CASSVAAGQETQYF. The CDR3 bases are TGTGCCAGCAGCGTAGCGGCAGGCCAAGAGACCCAGTACTTC. Filled out from reference TRBV9 and TRBJ2-5, the complete variable domain reads DSGVTQTPKHLITATGQRVTLRCSPRSGDLSVYWYQQSLDQGLQFLIQYYNGEERAKGNILERFSAQQFPDLHSELNLSSLELGDSALYFCASSVAAGQETQYFGPGTRLLVL.

This clonotype was picked up many times. This chain uses TRBV9 with TRBJ2-3, with D maybe TRBD2 (5 bases). Germline CDR1 is SGDLS and CDR2 is YYNGEE. This CDR3 has 14 residues. Trimming cost V 6 bases and J 2 bases, with 13 bases left between them. Written as DNA, the CDR3 is TGTGCCAGCAACGCGGGTCGCCTCACAGATACGCAGTATTTT. It translates to CASNAGRLTDTQYF.

There are many counts of this clonotype. The chain recombines TRBV9 with TRBJ2-3, with TRBD2 matching over 8 bases. The CDR3 length is 15 residues. Germline CDR1 is SGDLS and CDR2 is YYNGEE. V lost 3 bases to trimming and J lost 5 bases; unmatched junction nucleotides: 8. In DNA, the CDR3 is TGTGCCAGCAGCGGACGTACCGGGGGGGGAGATACGCAGTATTTT. This gives the protein CASSGRTGGGDTQYF.

This clonotype was counted ten times or more. The chain is built from TRBV9 and TRBJ2-3, with 7 bases aligning to TRBD2. The CDR3 spans 16 residues. After removal of 8 bases from V and 1 base from J, the junction contained 13 bases not matched to a gene. Looked up from germline, CDR1 is SGDLS and CDR2 is YYNGEE. DNA for the CDR3: TGTGCCAGTACACGCGGGAGCGTCGGGGGCACAGATACGCAGTATTTT. It is translated as CASTRGSVGGTDTQYF.

This clonotype was recorded many times. This sequence joins TRBV9 and TRBJ1-5; maybe TRBD1 (6 bases). This CDR3 is 14 amino acids long. Germline CDR1 and CDR2: SGDLS and YYNGEE. The V and J ends lost 4 bases and 8 bases respectively, with 16 bases between them. The CDR3 spells CASSIGGGDKPQHF. The CDR3 DNA sequence: TGTGCCAGCAGCATAGGGGGGGGCGATAAGCCCCAGCATTTT.

This clonotype was found many times. This CDR3 reads CASSIGTRKYNEQFF. The CDR3 region has the DNA TGTGCCAGCAGCATCGGGACCAGGAAATACAATGAGCAGTTCTTC. The chain links TRBV9 to TRBJ2-1; D is perhaps TRBD1 or TRBD2 (5 bases each). Germline-derived CDR1 and CDR2 are SGDLS and YYNGEE. The V end lost 4 bases, the J end lost 4 bases, and 15 bases lay between the germline ends. There are 15 residues in the CDR3.

This clonotype was recorded many times. The gene calls are TRBV9 and TRBJ2-1; 9 bases are a match to TRBD2. After removal of 0 bases from V and 7 bases from J, the junction contained 11 bases not matched to a gene. The length of the CDR3 is 17 residues. Germline V gives CDR1 SGDLS, CDR2 YYNGEE. The DNA of the CDR3 is TGTGCCAGCAGCGTAGGAGGTAGCGGGAGCGGACTAAATGAGCAGTTCTTC. Translation gives CASSVGGSGSGLNEQFF.

This clonotype was found many times. The V call is TRBV9, the J call TRBJ2-3; possibly TRBD1 for D (6 bases). Germline values: CDR1 SGDLS, CDR2 YYNGEE. The CDR3 covers 14 residues. The V end lost 2 bases, the J end lost 2 bases, and 9 bases lay between the germline ends. CDR3 loop: CASSVQGSTDTQYF. The CDR3 DNA reads TGTGCCAGCAGCGTTCAGGGGTCCACAGATACGCAGTATTTT.

The chain is built from TRBV9 and TRBJ1-5; D remains ambiguous. V lost 0 bases, J lost 4 bases, and 8 bases lay in between. This CDR3 is 14 amino acids long. CDR1 and CDR2 (germline): SGDLS, YYNGEE. The CDR3 loop is CASSVGGMNQPQHF. CDR3 DNA sequence: TGTGCCAGCAGCGTAGGAGGGATGAATCAGCCCCAGCATTTT.

This clonotype was observed at least ten times. The chain recombines TRBV9 with TRBJ2-5, with 7 bases lining up with TRBD1. Germline values: CDR1 SGDLS, CDR2 YYNGEE. Trimming removed 3 bases from V and 2 bases from J; junction bases left unmatched: 7. The CDR3 loop spans 15 amino acids. CDR3 residues: CASSARGTEQETQYF. CDR3 bases: TGTGCCAGCAGCGCGAGGGGGACAGAGCAAGAGACCCAGTACTTC.

There are many counts of this clonotype. This rearrangement joins TRBV9 to TRBJ2-2; weak D call: TRBD1 (6 bases). V was trimmed by 0 bases and J by 6 bases, leaving 12 bases between them. The CDR3 extends over 15 amino acids. Germline CDR1 is SGDLS and CDR2 is YYNGEE. The CDR3 DNA reads TGTGCCAGCAGCGTAGGGGCTGGGGGCGCCGGGGAGCTGTTTTTT. It is translated as CASSVGAGGAGELFF.

This clonotype was counted many times. The V gene is TRBV9, the J gene TRBJ1-4; perhaps TRBD1 as D (6 bases). V lost 0 bases, J lost 0 bases, and 9 bases lay in between. The CDR3 runs to 16 residues. Germline lookup yields CDR1 SGDLS and CDR2 YYNGEE. The DNA of the CDR3 is TGTGCCAGCAGCGTAGAACAGGGCACAACTAATGAAAAACTGTTTTTT. This gives the protein CASSVEQGTTNEKLFF.

This clonotype was found many times. The chain has TRBV9 and TRBJ2-5; 7 nucleotides match TRBD1. There are 13 residues in the CDR3. With V trimmed by 4 bases and J by 4 bases, 4 bases remained unmatched. The germline gives CDR1 SGDLS, CDR2 YYNGEE. The CDR3 protein is CASSSGGGETQYF. CDR3 sequence (DNA): TGTGCCAGCAGCTCAGGGGGTGGAGAGACCCAGTACTTC.

This clonotype has ten or more counts. The rearrangement uses TRBV9 and TRBJ2-5; 12 bases line up with TRBD2. This CDR3 region has 14 residues. Trimming removed 3 bases from V and 4 bases from J; junction bases left unmatched: 1. The germline gives CDR1 SGDLS, CDR2 YYNGEE. The DNA for the CDR3 is TGTGCCAGCAGCGGACTAGCGGGAGTAGAGACCCAGTACTTC. Amino acids: CASSGLAGVETQYF.

This clonotype was observed at least ten times. The V call is TRBV9, the J call TRBJ2-2; 10 bases map to TRBD1. Germline-derived CDR1 and CDR2 are SGDLS and YYNGEE. V was clipped by 3 bases and J by 7 bases; unmatched bases: 6. The CDR3 has 15 amino acids. The CDR3 DNA is TGTGCCAGCAGCGCCTACGGGACAGGGGTCGGGGAGCTGTTTTTT. It translates to CASSAYGTGVGELFF.

At least ten counts were recorded for this clonotype. The V and J genes are TRBV9 and TRBJ2-5, with 11 positions matching TRBD2. V gave up 4 bases and J gave up 3 bases; unmatched junction bases: 8. Germline loops: CDR1 SGDLS, CDR2 YYNGEE. CDR3 length: 16 residues. CDR3 bases: TGTGCCAGCAGCTCCCGGGGACTAGCGGATAAAGAGACCCAGTACTTC. It translates to CASSSRGLADKETQYF.

This clonotype occurred many times. J is TRBJ2-7 and V is TRBV9; 7 bases line up with TRBD2. Unmatched junction bases numbered 4, after V lost 4 bases and J lost 0 bases. The germline V gene encodes CDR1 SGDLS and CDR2 YYNGEE. This CDR3 comprises 14 residues. In nucleotides, the CDR3 is TGTGCCAGCAGCTTGGGGACTACCTCCTACGAGCAGTACTTC. Translated: CASSLGTTSYEQYF. The entire variable domain, with the rest obtained from reference TRBV9 and TRBJ2-7, is as follows: DSGVTQTPKHLITATGQRVTLRCSPRSGDLSVYWYQQSLDQGLQFLIQYYNGEERAKGNILERFSAQQFPDLHSELNLSSLELGDSALYFCASSLGTTSYEQYFGPGTRLTVT.

This clonotype was recorded at least ten times. This chain connects TRBV9 to TRBJ2-1; 7 bases agree with TRBD2. The CDR3 extends over 15 amino acids. The V gene end was trimmed by 0 bases and the J gene end by 8 bases; junction bases not matched to a gene: 8. The germline CDR1 and CDR2 sequences are SGDLS and YYNGEE. DNA for the CDR3: TGTGCCAGCAGCGTAGTTGACGGGGGGAAATATGAGCAGTTCTTC. Protein sequence: CASSVVDGGKYEQFF.